The TCR beta chain under discussion was sequenced for a study of shared clonotypes between healthy human individuals (dated by TCRdb to the early 2020s). Context from the whole study: A few men and two women, aged 18 to 49 years, made up the cohort. Per donor, three plates each were used for CD4 naive and CD4 memory, two for CD8 naive, and one for CD8 memory. To estimate repertoire size and how much clonotypes are shared between individuals, the study performed deep sequencing of blood TCR repertoires from a few healthy adults. Different laboratories and diverse techniques were used to prepare libraries and sequence TCR repertoires, to increase sequencing depth and limit assay-specific biases. Each donor's leukapheresis produced roughly between roughly 0.94 and 9.5 billion PBMCs.

The full study reports these points: Compared with non-shared clonotypes, the clonotypes found in all four sorted-subset donors had higher generation probabilities. Sharing across a few donors was observed for about 4.8% of naive CD4, over 3% of naive CD8, over 2% of memory CD4, and about 0.4% of memory CD8 clonotypes. Estimated clonotype richness was generally larger for naive than for memory subsets. The genetic and exposure-history diversity represented was limited by the small number of donors. Pairwise subsampling indicated that sequencing depth was expected to affect the degree of clonotype sharing among donors. Even with the large sequencing depth, rarefaction of the sorted-subset datasets indicated that sequencing was incomplete. Sampling was restricted to blood, and TCR repertoires in tissue are likely to differ from TCR repertoires in blood.

Measured from the cysteine to the phenylalanine, the CDR3 is 15 residues long. The kept DNA is CDR3 alone, 45 bases in frame from the first base. The germline V gene encodes CDR1 MGHRA and CDR2 YSYEKL. V is pruned by 4 bases and J by 7 bases, leaving 11 bases of the junction without a gene match. A remark on this clone: There is no known antigen for this receptor. Within one base of it there is no much larger clone, and no base qualities were kept.

CD8 naive samples consisted of CD45RO-negative cells that were positively selected for CCR7, yielding a CD45RA+CCR7+ population without TemRA cells. Healthy HIV-negative adults with no recently reported acute infections or vaccinations were included as donors. Every donor was a Caucasian adult residing in Nashville, Tennessee, USA. Blood was obtained by leukapheresis, after which PBMCs were separated by Ficoll-Histopaque density gradient centrifugation and cryopreserved in liquid nitrogen vapor phase. Purity and quantity of every magnetically sorted T cell population were checked by analytical flow cytometry. From each sorted fraction, genomic DNA was isolated and quantified by UV absorbance on a Nanodrop 2000c. Using the deep immunoSEQ assay, multiplex PCR amplified TCR CDR3 regions from genomic DNA. Extracted genomic DNA from each cell subset was distributed evenly across all wells of several immunoSEQ 96-well plates, and each plate was treated as a replicate. For sorted subsets, each replicate PCR was loaded with 200 to 250 ng genomic DNA, equivalent to approximately 27,000 T cell genomes. Purified libraries were measured with a Qubit 3.0 fluorometer, size-checked on a Bioanalyzer 2100, and measured again with the KAPA Library Quantification kit. Every immunoSEQ 96-well plate was sequenced on a dedicated single-read 150-cycle Illumina NextSeq 550 flow cell. Regarding the original processing steps: The immunoSEQ output contained only junctional sequences without quality scores, so filtering could not match that applied to full-length reads. To assign V/J genes and CDR3, sequences were annotated against IMGT germline references using PyIR, a Python wrapper for IgBLAST v1.9. Reads were removed for weak V/J assignments (E-value above 1e-6), missing CDR3, stop codons, out-of-frame junctions, or ambiguous translated residues. A V3J clonotype was defined by an identical inferred V gene, J gene, and CDR3 amino acid sequence. To compute the percentage overlap between repertoires, the number of shared unique clonotypes was divided by the size of the smaller repertoire. Richness of each repertoire was evaluated using RTK rarefaction, the Chao1 estimator, and Recon v2.1 estimates of unobserved clonotypes. OLGA was used to compute generation probabilities for all TCRbeta clonotypes that the gDNA method yielded from a handful of donors. TCRdb re-hosts the immuneACCESS table, in-frame sequences only. Its copies lack some clones; in the studies checked, an unresolved V gene accounts for under half of them, and the cause for the rest is not known. D and trimming were read from the DNA, whereas the V and J calls and clone size are those reported in that table. This sample gives about 1,900,000 clones in total; less than 95% of them show up just once. Of the sample, less than 1.5% is held by the ten largest clones.

The receptor chain draws on TRBV4-1 and TRBJ2-7, and 9 junctional nucleotides match TRBD1. Input material: naive CD8+ T cells sorted from blood. According to the study, the label for this sample's cell subset or site signals: CD45RA+CCR7+. The TCR comes from a young man in good health. The CDR3 protein: CASSPAGTGFFEQYF. The nucleotide sequence reads TGCGCCAGCAGCCCTGCCGGGACAGGGTTCTTTGAGCAGTACTTC.